This T cell receptor (beta chain) was sequenced for a study of OX40 agonist ivuxolimab in advanced cancers. Study context: As their treatment, patients were administered ivuxolimab, an agonistic anti-OX40 (CD134) antibody. Of mixed ages from about 20 to 80 and averaging about 56 years, the group was more than 65% male.

The CDR3 extends over 15 amino acids. The germline V and J ends were trimmed by 6 bases and 6 bases, with 19 bases remaining between them. Germline V lookup: CDR1 MGHDK, CDR2 SYGVNS. Measured with immunoSEQ multiplex PCR; TCRdb has only the in-frame clones, and not every one. Here the sample spans roughly 50,000 clones, approximately 85% being singletons. Peripheral blood came from all dose cohorts at three timepoints. The J gene is TRBJ2-3, the V gene TRBV25-1, with D perhaps matching TRBD1 (6 bases). This receptor was taken from an adult with an advanced solid tumor such as melanoma, head and neck, liver or kidney cancer. The sequences come from CD4+ or CD8+ T cells sorted from blood, collected in a trial of the OX40 agonist ivuxolimab. This CDR3 reads CASRGNMGARDTQYF. The CDR3 nucleotides read TGTGCCAGCAGAGGGAACATGGGGGCCCGGGATACGCAGTATTTT.